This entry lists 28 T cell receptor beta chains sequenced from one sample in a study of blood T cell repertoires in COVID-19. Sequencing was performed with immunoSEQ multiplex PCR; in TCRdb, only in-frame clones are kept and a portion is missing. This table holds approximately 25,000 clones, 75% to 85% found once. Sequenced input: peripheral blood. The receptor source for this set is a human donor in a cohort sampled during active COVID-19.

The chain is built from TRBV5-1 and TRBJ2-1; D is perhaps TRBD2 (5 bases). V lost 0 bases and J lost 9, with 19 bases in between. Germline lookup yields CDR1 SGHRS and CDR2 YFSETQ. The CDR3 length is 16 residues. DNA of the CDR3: TGCGCCAGCAGCTTGGAGGGTCACAGTGGGGAGATTGAGCAGTTCTTC. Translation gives CASSLEGHSGEIEQFF.

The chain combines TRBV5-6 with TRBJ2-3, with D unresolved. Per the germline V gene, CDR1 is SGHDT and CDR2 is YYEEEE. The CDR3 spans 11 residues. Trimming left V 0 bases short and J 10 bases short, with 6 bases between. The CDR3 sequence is CASSLGGAQYF. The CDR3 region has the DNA TGTGCCAGCAGCTTGGGAGGAGCGCAGTATTTT.

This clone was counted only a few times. The CDR3 nucleotides are TGTGCCAGTAGTCCACGGACAGTGGGGGAGCAGTACTTC. This gives the protein CASSPRTVGEQYF. This chain uses TRBV19 with TRBJ2-7; the D gene is possibly TRBD1 (6 bases). Germline V gene lookup returns CDR1 LNHDA and CDR2 SQIVND (reference sequence). V was pared by 5 bases and J by 7 bases, with 15 bases between. There are 13 residues in the CDR3.

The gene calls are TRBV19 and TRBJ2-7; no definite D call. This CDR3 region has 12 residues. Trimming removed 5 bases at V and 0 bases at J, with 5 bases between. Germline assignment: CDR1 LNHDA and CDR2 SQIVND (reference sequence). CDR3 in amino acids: CASSPSSYEQYF. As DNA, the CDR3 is TGTGCCAGTAGTCCTAGCTCCTACGAGCAGTACTTC. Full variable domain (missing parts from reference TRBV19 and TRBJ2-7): DGGITQSPKYLFRKEGQNVTLSCEQNLNHDAMYWYRQDPGQGLRLIYYSQIVNDFQKGDIAEGYSVSREKKESFPLTVTSAQKNPTAFYLCASSPSSYEQYFGPGTRLTVT.

The CDR3 loop reads CASSQGPRRGNEQFF. As DNA, the CDR3 is TGCGCCAGCAGCCAAGGCCCTAGGAGGGGCAATGAGCAGTTCTTC. This chain links TRBV4-1 with TRBJ2-1; D perhaps matches TRBD2 (6 bases). The CDR3 runs 15 residues. Per the germline V gene, CDR1 is MGHRA and CDR2 is YSYEKL. Trimming stripped 1 base from V and 6 bases from J, with 13 bases between.

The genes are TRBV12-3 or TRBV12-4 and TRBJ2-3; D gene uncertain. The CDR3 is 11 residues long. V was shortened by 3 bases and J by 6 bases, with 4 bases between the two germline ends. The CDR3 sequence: CASSFRDTQYF. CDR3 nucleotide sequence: TGTGCCAGCAGTTTTCGGGATACGCAGTATTTT.

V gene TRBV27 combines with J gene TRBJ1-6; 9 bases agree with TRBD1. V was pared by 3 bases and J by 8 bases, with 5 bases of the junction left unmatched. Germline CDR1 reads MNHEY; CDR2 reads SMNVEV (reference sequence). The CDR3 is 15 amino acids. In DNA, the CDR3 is TGTGCCAGCAGTTTCCGGACAGGGGCTTATTCACCCCTCCACTTT. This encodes CASSFRTGAYSPLHF.

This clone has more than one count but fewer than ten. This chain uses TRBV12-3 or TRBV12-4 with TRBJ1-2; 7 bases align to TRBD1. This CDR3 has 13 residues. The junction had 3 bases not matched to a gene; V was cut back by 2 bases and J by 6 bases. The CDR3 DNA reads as TGTGCCAGCAGTTTATACAGGGGAGATGGCTACACCTTC. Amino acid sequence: CASSLYRGDGYTF.

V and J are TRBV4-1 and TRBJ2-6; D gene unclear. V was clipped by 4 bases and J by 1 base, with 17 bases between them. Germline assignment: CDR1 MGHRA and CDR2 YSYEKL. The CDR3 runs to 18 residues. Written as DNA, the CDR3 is TGCGCCAGCAGCCCCCGCCTGACTCACGATTCTGGGGCCAACGTCCTGACTTTC. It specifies CASSPRLTHDSGANVLTF.

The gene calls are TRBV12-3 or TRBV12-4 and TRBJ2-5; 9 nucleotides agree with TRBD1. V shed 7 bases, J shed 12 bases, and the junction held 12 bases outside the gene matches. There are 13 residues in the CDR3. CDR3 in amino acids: CASKLQGARPEYF. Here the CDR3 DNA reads TGTGCCAGCAAACTACAGGGGGCAAGGCCCGAGTACTTC.

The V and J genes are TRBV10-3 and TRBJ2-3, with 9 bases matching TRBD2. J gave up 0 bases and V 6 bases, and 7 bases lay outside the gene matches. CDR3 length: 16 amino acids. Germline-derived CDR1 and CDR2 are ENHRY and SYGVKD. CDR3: CAISTSAGGSTDTQYF. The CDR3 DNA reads TGTGCCATCAGCACCTCAGCGGGAGGCAGCACAGATACGCAGTATTTT.

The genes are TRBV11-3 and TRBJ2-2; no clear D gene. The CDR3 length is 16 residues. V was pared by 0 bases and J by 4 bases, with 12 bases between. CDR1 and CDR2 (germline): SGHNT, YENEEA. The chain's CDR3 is CASSLDVLSSTGELFF. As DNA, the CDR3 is TGTGCCAGCAGCTTAGATGTCCTTTCGAGCACCGGGGAGCTGTTTTTT.

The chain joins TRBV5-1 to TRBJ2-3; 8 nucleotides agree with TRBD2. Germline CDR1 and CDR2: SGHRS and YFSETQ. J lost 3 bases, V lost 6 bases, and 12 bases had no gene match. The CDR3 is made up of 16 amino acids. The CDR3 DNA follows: TGCGCCAGCACCGCTGGGCGGGGGGAAGGGACAGATACGCAGTATTTT. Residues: CASTAGRGEGTDTQYF.

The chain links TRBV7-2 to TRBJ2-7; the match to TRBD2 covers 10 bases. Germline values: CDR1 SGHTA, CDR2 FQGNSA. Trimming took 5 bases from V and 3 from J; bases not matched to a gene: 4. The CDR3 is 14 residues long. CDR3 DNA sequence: TGTGCCAGCAGCCTAGGACTAGCGGTCTACGAGCAGTACTTC. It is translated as CASSLGLAVYEQYF.

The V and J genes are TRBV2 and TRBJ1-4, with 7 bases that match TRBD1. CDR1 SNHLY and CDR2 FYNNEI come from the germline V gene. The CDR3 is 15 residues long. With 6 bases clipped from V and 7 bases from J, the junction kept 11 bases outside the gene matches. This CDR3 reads CASRTSTGQGEKLFF. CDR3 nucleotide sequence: TGTGCCAGCAGAACTTCGACAGGGCAGGGTGAAAAACTGTTTTTT.

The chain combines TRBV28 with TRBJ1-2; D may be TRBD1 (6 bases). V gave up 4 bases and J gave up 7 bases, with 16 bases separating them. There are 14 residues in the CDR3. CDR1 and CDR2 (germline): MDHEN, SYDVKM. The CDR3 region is CASSSLGAGAGYTF. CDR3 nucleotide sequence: TGTGCCAGCAGTTCGTTGGGGGCAGGGGCTGGCTACACCTTC.

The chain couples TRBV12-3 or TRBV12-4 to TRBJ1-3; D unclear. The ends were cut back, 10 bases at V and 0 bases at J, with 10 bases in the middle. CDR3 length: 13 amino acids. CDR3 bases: TGTGCCACCAACAGTCTCTCTGGAAACACCATATATTTT. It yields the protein CATNSLSGNTIYF.

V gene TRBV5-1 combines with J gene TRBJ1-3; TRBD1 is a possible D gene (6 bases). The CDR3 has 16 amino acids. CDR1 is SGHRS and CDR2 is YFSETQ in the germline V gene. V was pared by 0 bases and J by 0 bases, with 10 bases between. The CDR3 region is CASSLGQAGSGNTIYF. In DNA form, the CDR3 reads TGCGCCAGCAGCTTGGGACAGGCGGGCTCTGGAAACACCATATATTTT.

The CDR3 DNA reads as TGTGCCTGGGAGGGACTAGGGTCCTACAATGAGCAGTTCTTC. It encodes CAWEGLGSYNEQFF. This chain uses TRBV30 with TRBJ2-1; TRBD2 agrees at 8 bases. The germline gives CDR1 GTSNPN, CDR2 SVGIG (reference sequence). The length of the CDR3 is 14 residues. The ends lost 5 bases at V and 1 base at J; junction bases unmatched: 4.

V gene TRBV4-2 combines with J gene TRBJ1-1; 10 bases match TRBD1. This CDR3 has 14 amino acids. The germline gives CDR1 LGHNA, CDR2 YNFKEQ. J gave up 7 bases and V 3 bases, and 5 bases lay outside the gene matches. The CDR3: CASSQTGGRDEAFF. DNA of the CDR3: TGTGCCAGCAGCCAGACAGGGGGCCGGGATGAAGCTTTCTTT.

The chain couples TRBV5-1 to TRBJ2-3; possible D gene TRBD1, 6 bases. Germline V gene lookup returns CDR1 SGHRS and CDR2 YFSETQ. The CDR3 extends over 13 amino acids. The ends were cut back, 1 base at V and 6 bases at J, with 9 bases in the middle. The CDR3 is CASSLRDTDTQYF. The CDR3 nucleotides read TGCGCCAGCAGCTTGAGGGACACCGATACGCAGTATTTT.

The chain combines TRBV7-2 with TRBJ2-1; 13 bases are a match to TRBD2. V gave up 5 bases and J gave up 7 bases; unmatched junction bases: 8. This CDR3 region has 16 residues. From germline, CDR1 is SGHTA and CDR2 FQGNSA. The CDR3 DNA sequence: TGTGCCAGCAGCCTAAGGACTAGCGGGAGTGGGAATGAGCAGTTCTTC. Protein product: CASSLRTSGSGNEQFF.

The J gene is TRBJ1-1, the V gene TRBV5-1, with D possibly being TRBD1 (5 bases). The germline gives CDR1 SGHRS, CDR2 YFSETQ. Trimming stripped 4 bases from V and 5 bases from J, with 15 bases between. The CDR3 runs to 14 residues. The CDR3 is CASSPGKGRTEAFF. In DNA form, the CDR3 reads TGCGCCAGCAGCCCTGGCAAGGGGCGGACTGAAGCTTTCTTT.

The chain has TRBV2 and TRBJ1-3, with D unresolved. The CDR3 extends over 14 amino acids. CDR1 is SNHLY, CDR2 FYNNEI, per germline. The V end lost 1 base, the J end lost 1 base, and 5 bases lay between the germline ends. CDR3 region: CASSEDISGNTIYF. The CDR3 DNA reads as TGTGCCAGCAGTGAAGACATTTCTGGAAACACCATATATTTT.

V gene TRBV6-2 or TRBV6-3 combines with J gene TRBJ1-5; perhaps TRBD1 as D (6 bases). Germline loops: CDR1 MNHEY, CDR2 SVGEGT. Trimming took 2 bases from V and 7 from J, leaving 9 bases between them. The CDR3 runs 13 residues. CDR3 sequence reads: CASSYAGEQPQHF. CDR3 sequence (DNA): TGTGCCAGCAGTTACGCAGGGGAGCAGCCCCAGCATTTT.

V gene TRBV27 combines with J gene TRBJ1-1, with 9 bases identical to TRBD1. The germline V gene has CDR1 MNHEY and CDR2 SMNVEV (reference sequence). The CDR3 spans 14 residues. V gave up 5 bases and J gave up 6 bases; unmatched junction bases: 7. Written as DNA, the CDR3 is TGTGCCAGCAGTGTAGGACAGGGGTTGTCTGAAGCTTTCTTT. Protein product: CASSVGQGLSEAFF.

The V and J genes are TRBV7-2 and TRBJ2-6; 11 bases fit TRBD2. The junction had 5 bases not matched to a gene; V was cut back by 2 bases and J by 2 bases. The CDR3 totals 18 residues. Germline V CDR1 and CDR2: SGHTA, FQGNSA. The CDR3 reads CASSLRTSGRAGANVLTF. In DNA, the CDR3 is TGTGCCAGCAGCTTAAGAACTAGCGGGAGAGCTGGGGCCAACGTCCTGACTTTC. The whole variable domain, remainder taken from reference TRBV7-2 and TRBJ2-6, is GAGVSQSPSNKVTEKGKDVELRCDPISGHTALYWYRQSLGQGLEFLIYFQGNSAPDKSGLPSDRFSAERTGGSVSTLTIQRTQQEDSAVYLCASSLRTSGRAGANVLTFGAGSRLTVL.

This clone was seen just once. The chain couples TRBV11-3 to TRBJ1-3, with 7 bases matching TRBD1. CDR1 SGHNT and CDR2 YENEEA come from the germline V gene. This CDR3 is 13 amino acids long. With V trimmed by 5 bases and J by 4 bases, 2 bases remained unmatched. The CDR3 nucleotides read TGTGCCAGCAGCACAGGGGTCGGAAACACCATATATTTT. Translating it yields CASSTGVGNTIYF.